The entry that follows covers one T cell receptor beta chain sequence. Germline CDR1 KGHDR, CDR2 SFDVKD. Trimming shortened V by 5 bases and J by 1 base, and 7 bases separated the two germline ends. The CDR3 contains 13 residues. It was with a sample-barcoded 5' primer and a J-beta primer mix that a second PCR of roughly 7 to 11 cycles was run. TCRdb reprocessed the 5' RACE reads via MiXCR and lists one record per CDR3 protein. This sample has fewer than 2,000,000 distinct CDR3 sequences, with about 39% found just once. This specimen comes from a study of blood T cells in healthy people across ages. The chain uses TRBV24-1 and TRBJ2-5, with D perhaps matching TRBD1 or TRBD2 (5 bases each). This sequence originates from a human donor in good health. What was sequenced was blood. The CDR3 region is CATSGGTQETQYF. The CDR3 region has the DNA TGTGCCACCAGTGGAGGGACCCAAGAGACCCAGTACTTC.